This passage covers 30 T cell receptor beta chains from one sample sequenced in a study of blood T cell repertoires in COVID-19. The repertoire was sequenced with immunoSEQ multiplex PCR; TCRdb's copy has only in-frame clones and lacks some. The repertoire holds about 86,000 clones, with approximately 88% as singletons. The sequenced sample was peripheral blood. The receptors shown here come from a woman of 80 years or more with active or convalescent COVID-19.

The chain couples TRBV5-5 to TRBJ2-3; 9 positions match TRBD2. Germline trimming cut 0 bases from V and 3 bases from J; bases unmatched to any gene: 14. The CDR3 has 19 residues. Germline V CDR1 and CDR2: SGHKS, YYEKEE (reference sequence). CDR3 region: CASSLGPSGAFRLTDTQYF. CDR3 bases: TGTGCCAGCAGCTTGGGTCCTAGCGGGGCCTTTCGATTAACAGATACGCAGTATTTT.

The chain has TRBV18 and TRBJ2-5, with 7 bases lining up with TRBD1. The CDR3 has 15 amino acids. Trimming removed 4 bases from V and 0 bases from J; junction bases left unmatched: 5. CDR1 and CDR2 from the germline V gene are KGHSH and LQKENI. This CDR3 is CASSQGQAHQETQYF. The DNA for the CDR3 is TGTGCCAGCTCACAAGGACAGGCACACCAAGAGACCCAGTACTTC.

The chain uses TRBV4-3 and TRBJ2-5; 7 nucleotides agree with TRBD1. V trimming: 0 bases; J trimming: 5 bases; junction bases outside the gene matches: 6. The CDR3 consists of 15 residues. Germline CDR1 reads LGHNA; CDR2 reads YSLEER. DNA of the CDR3: TGCGCCAGCAGCCAAGATATCGACAGGGCGGAGACCCAGTACTTC. The encoded protein is CASSQDIDRAETQYF.

The V and J genes are TRBV4-2 and TRBJ1-1; tentative D call: TRBD1 (5 bases). Germline V CDR1 and CDR2: LGHNA, YNFKEQ. The CDR3 runs 17 residues. V was pared by 2 bases and J by 0 bases, with 16 bases between. CDR3 residues: CASSQRQTRRVNTEAFF. The CDR3 bases are TGTGCCAGCAGCCAAAGACAGACGAGGCGAGTGAACACTGAAGCTTTCTTT.

The chain links TRBV4-3 to TRBJ1-1, with 8 positions matching TRBD1. V trimming: 5 bases; J trimming: 8 bases; junction bases outside the gene matches: 7. Germline loops: CDR1 LGHNA, CDR2 YSLEER. The CDR3 runs to 13 residues. The CDR3 DNA sequence: TGCGCCAGCAGCGTACAGGGGGAACAGGAAGCTTTCTTT. It codes for CASSVQGEQEAFF.

The V call is TRBV6-6, the J call TRBJ2-5, with a weak D call TRBD2 (6 bases). Germline V lookup: CDR1 MNHNY, CDR2 SVGAGI (reference sequence). This CDR3 is built from 15 residues. Trimming shortened V by 7 bases and J by 0 bases, and 15 bases separated the two germline ends. In DNA form, the CDR3 reads TGTGCCAGCACCCCCCTCTGGGGGGACCAAGAGACCCAGTACTTC. Amino acid sequence: CASTPLWGDQETQYF.

The chain combines TRBV5-1 with TRBJ1-2; 9 positions match TRBD1. With V trimmed by 4 bases and J by 0 bases, 7 bases remained unmatched. The CDR3 consists of 16 residues. Per germline, CDR1 SGHRS and CDR2 YFSETQ. In DNA, the CDR3 is TGCGCCAGCAGCCCTAACAGGGGGCCAGCTAACTATGGCTACACCTTC. As protein: CASSPNRGPANYGYTF.

The genes are TRBV6-5 and TRBJ2-7; tentatively, D is TRBD1 (5 bases). Germline CDR1 reads MNHEY; CDR2 reads SVGAGI. This CDR3 spans 13 amino acids. Trimming left V 5 bases short and J 6 bases short, with 14 bases between. The CDR3 loop reads CASSPTQGREQYF. CDR3 nucleotide sequence: TGTGCCAGCAGTCCAACCCAGGGCCGCGAGCAGTACTTC.

J is TRBJ2-7 and V is TRBV2; TRBD2 matches at 9 bases. CDR3 size: 19 residues. The V gene end was trimmed by 2 bases and the J gene end by 2 bases; junction bases not matched to a gene: 16. CDR1 and CDR2 (germline): SNHLY, FYNNEI. The CDR3 DNA reads TGTGCCAGCAGTGAATTCGGGAGGCGGGCTAGCGGGAACCCCTACGAGCAGTACTTC. It is translated as CASSEFGRRASGNPYEQYF.

The chain is built from TRBV7-8 and TRBJ2-7; D is possibly TRBD1 (5 bases). Germline V lookup: CDR1 SGHVS, CDR2 FQNEAQ. This CDR3 is 12 amino acids long. V dropped 3 bases and J dropped 6 bases, with 9 bases sitting between them. The CDR3 DNA is TGTGCCAGCAGCTTCAACCAGGGCGAGCAGTACTTC. This gives the protein CASSFNQGEQYF.

The J gene is TRBJ1-4, the V gene TRBV28; D not resolved. CDR3 length: 15 residues. The germline V and J ends were trimmed by 3 bases and 4 bases, with 12 bases remaining between them. Looked up from germline, CDR1 is MDHEN and CDR2 is SYDVKM. The CDR3 is CASSFRRYNNEKLFF. The CDR3 DNA reads as TGTGCCAGCAGTTTTCGGCGGTATAATAATGAAAAACTGTTTTTT.

This rearrangement joins TRBV5-6 to TRBJ2-2; 7 bases agree with TRBD2. This CDR3 is 16 amino acids long. Germline V lookup: CDR1 SGHDT, CDR2 YYEEEE. The ends lost 5 bases at V and 2 bases at J; junction bases unmatched: 9. The CDR3 reads CASRTRLTSNTGELFF. The CDR3 DNA reads as TGTGCCAGCAGGACGCGGCTGACTAGCAACACCGGGGAGCTGTTTTTT.

This chain joins TRBV19 and TRBJ1-1, with 10 bases aligning to TRBD1. V trimming: 8 bases; J trimming: 4 bases; junction bases outside the gene matches: 13. This CDR3 is built from 16 residues. CDR1 is LNHDA and CDR2 is SQIVND in the germline V gene (reference sequence). The CDR3 coding sequence is TGTGCCAGTCGAGCCGGGACAGGGGTATGGGGCACTGAAGCTTTCTTT. As protein: CASRAGTGVWGTEAFF.

This clone occurred once. The chain has TRBV6-1 and TRBJ1-5; a possible D gene is TRBD1 (5 bases). Germline lookup yields CDR1 MNHNS and CDR2 SASEGT. The CDR3 extends over 13 amino acids. Trimming removed 1 base from V and 6 bases from J, with 7 bases in between. CDR3 loop: CASSEGRAQPQHF. The CDR3 bases are TGTGCCAGCAGTGAAGGCAGGGCTCAGCCCCAGCATTTT.

This clone was detected a few times. This rearrangement joins TRBV9 to TRBJ2-5; D gene uncertain. Germline V gene lookup returns CDR1 SGDLS and CDR2 YYNGEE. The CDR3 sequence is 12 residues long. Deletions cut 3 bases from V and 5 bases from J, with 8 bases between. DNA for the CDR3: TGTGCCAGCAGCGACATTGGCGAGACCCAGTACTTC. Protein sequence: CASSDIGETQYF.

V and J are TRBV29-1 and TRBJ1-5, with 10 bases lining up with TRBD1. This CDR3 region has 15 residues. The junction had 7 bases not matched to a gene; V was cut back by 6 bases and J by 2 bases. Germline values: CDR1 SQVTM, CDR2 ANQGSEA. CDR3 in amino acids: CSVATGGLGNQPQHF. The CDR3 coding sequence is TGCAGCGTCGCGACAGGGGGCCTTGGCAATCAGCCCCAGCATTTT.

This chain links TRBV28 with TRBJ2-4; 9 positions match TRBD2. Germline V gene lookup returns CDR1 MDHEN and CDR2 SYDVKM. The CDR3 runs to 16 residues. The trim removed 2 bases at V and 7 bases at J, leaving 9 bases unmatched. CDR3 sequence reads: CASSLRKRGVPNIQYF. The CDR3 DNA reads TGTGCCAGCAGTTTAAGGAAGCGGGGGGTACCGAACATTCAGTACTTC.

The gene calls are TRBV5-1 and TRBJ2-7; weak D call: TRBD1 (6 bases). Germline V gene data show CDR1 as SGHRS and CDR2 as YFSETQ. The CDR3 extends over 16 amino acids. V was clipped by 4 bases and J by 2 bases, with 19 bases between them. The CDR3 DNA follows: TGCGCCAGCAGCCTCCGCCGGGACACGGCAACCTACGAGCAGTACTTC. The encoded protein is CASSLRRDTATYEQYF. Full variable domain (outside the CDR3, taken from reference TRBV5-1 and TRBJ2-7): KAGVTQTPRYLIKTRGQQVTLSCSPISGHRSVSWYQQTPGQGLQFLFEYFSETQRNKGNFPGRFSGRQFSNSRSEMNVSTLELGDSALYLCASSLRRDTATYEQYFGPGTRLTVT.

The chain employs TRBV2 and TRBJ2-7, with TRBD1 matching over 9 bases. The CDR3 runs to 15 residues. V lost 5 bases, J lost 3 bases, and 8 bases stayed unmatched. Germline values: CDR1 SNHLY, CDR2 FYNNEI. CDR3 in amino acids: CASSRDREISYEQYF. DNA of the CDR3: TGTGCCAGCAGTCGGGACAGGGAGATTAGCTACGAGCAGTACTTC.

The chain uses TRBV28 and TRBJ2-3, with TRBD2 matching 7 bases. J lost 2 bases, V lost 7 bases, and 9 bases had no gene match. CDR1 and CDR2 from the germline V gene are MDHEN and SYDVKM. The CDR3 consists of 15 residues. The CDR3 loop is CASTLAATNTDTQYF. The CDR3 coding sequence is TGTGCCAGCACCCTAGCGGCCACAAACACAGATACGCAGTATTTT. The whole variable domain, filled in from reference TRBV28 and TRBJ2-3, reads DVKVTQSSRYLVKRTGEKVFLECVQDMDHENMFWYRQDPGLGLRLIYFSYDVKMKEKGDIPEGYSVSREKKERFSLILESASTNQTSMYLCASTLAATNTDTQYFGPGTRLTVL.

The V gene is TRBV6-5, the J gene TRBJ2-1; 10 nucleotides align to TRBD2. Trimming removed 6 bases from V and 5 bases from J; junction bases left unmatched: 4. Germline-derived CDR1 and CDR2 are MNHEY and SVGAGI. The CDR3 loop spans 14 amino acids. For the CDR3, the DNA is TGTGCCAGCAGGACGGGACTAGCGAACAATGAGCAGTTCTTC. Protein product: CASRTGLANNEQFF.

This chain joins TRBV3-1 (or the pseudogene TRBV3-2) and TRBJ2-5; 8 bases match TRBD2. The V gene's germline CDR1 is LGHDT and CDR2 YNNKEL (reference sequence). This CDR3 region has 14 residues. V was pared by 4 bases and J by 5 bases, with 6 bases of the junction left unmatched. As DNA, the CDR3 is TGTGCCAGCAGCCGGTTTGCTAGCGGGGAGACCCAGTACTTC. Protein sequence: CASSRFASGETQYF.

This chain links TRBV5-6 with TRBJ1-2, with D hard to call. Germline CDR1 is SGHDT and CDR2 is YYEEEE. The CDR3 is 14 residues long. Trimming stripped 3 bases from V and 2 bases from J, with 11 bases between. The DNA of the CDR3 is TGTGCCAGCAGCTCCCCCTTCAGGAACTATGGCTACACCTTC. This codes for CASSSPFRNYGYTF.

This clone was seen just once. The CDR3 DNA reads TGTGCCAGCAGCGGAGGGGGCCAGGGAAGGGTGACCGGGGAGCTGTTTTTT. It encodes CASSGGGQGRVTGELFF. This chain joins TRBV7-6 and TRBJ2-2; weak D call: TRBD1 (7 bases). Germline V gene sequence: CDR1 SGHVS, CDR2 FNYEAQ. V lost 5 bases and J lost 5, with 21 bases in between. The CDR3 totals 17 residues.

DNA of the CDR3: TGTGCCAGCAGCCAAGGGGCTAGCAATCAGCCCCAGCATTTT. It translates to CASSQGASNQPQHF. This chain links TRBV3-1 (or the pseudogene TRBV3-2) with TRBJ1-5; D ambiguous. Germline CDR1 LGHDT, CDR2 YNNKEL (reference sequence). V shed 1 base and J shed 0 bases, with 4 bases lying between them. This CDR3 region has 14 residues.

The chain joins TRBV2 to TRBJ2-3; TRBD2 might be the D (5 bases). Germline V CDR1 and CDR2: SNHLY, FYNNEI. The CDR3 is 11 residues long. The V end was cut by 7 bases, the J end by 10 bases, with 12 bases between. In nucleotides, the CDR3 is TGTGCCAGCACATGGGCGGGTGCGCAGTATTTT. It is translated as CASTWAGAQYF. Using reference TRBV2 and TRBJ2-3 for the parts outside the CDR3, the full variable domain is EPEVTQTPSHQVTQMGQEVILRCVPISNHLYFYWYRQILGQKVEFLVSFYNNEISEKSEIFDDQFSVERPDGSNFTLKIRSTKLEDSAMYFCASTWAGAQYFGPGTRLTVL.

The chain carries TRBV25-1 and TRBJ2-1; D call uncertain. The CDR3 runs to 15 residues. Trimming removed 3 bases at V and 0 bases at J, with 9 bases between. From germline, CDR1 is MGHDK and CDR2 SYGVNS. The CDR3: CASSDDSYSYNEQFF. In DNA form, the CDR3 reads TGTGCCAGCAGTGACGACTCTTACTCCTACAATGAGCAGTTCTTC.

The chain recombines TRBV25-1 with TRBJ1-4; 9 bases are a match to TRBD1. Losses at the gene ends were 4 bases for V and 8 bases for J; bases not matched to a gene: 17. CDR1 is MGHDK and CDR2 is SYGVNS in the germline V gene. The CDR3 spans 18 residues. The CDR3 is CASSAGPGTGKMWEKLFF. CDR3 nucleotide sequence: TGTGCCAGCAGTGCGGGTCCCGGGACAGGGAAGATGTGGGAAAAACTGTTTTTT.

The V and J genes are TRBV5-4 and TRBJ1-6, with a possible D match to TRBD1 (6 bases). The length of the CDR3 is 15 residues. Germline V gives CDR1 SGHNT, CDR2 YYREEE (reference sequence). Trimming removed 0 bases from V and 10 bases from J, with 14 bases in between. The CDR3 is CASSLDNTGKSPLHF. CDR3 bases: TGTGCCAGCAGCTTGGATAATACAGGGAAATCACCCCTCCACTTT.

The chain recombines TRBV7-2 with TRBJ2-5; 8 positions match TRBD2. The V and J ends lost 6 bases and 5 bases, in that order; junction bases with no gene match: 5. There are 13 residues in the CDR3. Germline-derived CDR1 and CDR2 are SGHTA and FQGNSA. CDR3 DNA: TGTGCCAGCAGAACGGGGGGGCGGGAGACCCAGTACTTC. It specifies CASRTGGRETQYF.